The 15 T cell receptor beta chains below all came from one sample that was sequenced in a study of monozygotic twins with inflammatory bowel disease. From the 5' RACE reads, TCRdb lists one entry per CDR3 protein and no DNA. The listing contains about 110,000 distinct CDR3 sequences. The sample was blood. These receptors were collected from a human donor with ulcerative colitis or Crohn's disease, or a healthy co-twin of an affected twin (not recorded which).

The J gene is TRBJ1-3, the V gene TRBV5-1. CDR3 length: 15 residues. Germline-derived CDR1 and CDR2 are SGHRS and YFSETQ. The CDR3 sequence: CASSLNGRTGNTIYF.

V gene TRBV7-9 combines with J gene TRBJ1-1; TCRdb calls TRBD1, which cannot be checked without DNA. CDR3 length: 16 amino acids. CDR1 SEHNR and CDR2 FQNEAQ come from the germline V gene (reference sequence). The CDR3 reads CASSLSGGGLDTEAFF.

The chain employs TRBV20-1 and TRBJ2-7; without DNA, the TCRdb call of TRBD1 cannot be checked. In germline, CDR1 is DFQATT, CDR2 SNEGSKA (reference sequence). The CDR3 sequence is 15 residues long. Here the CDR3 reads CSAPLGGGGSYEQYF.

The V call is TRBV29-1, the J call TRBJ2-5; TCRdb returns TRBD2, unconfirmable since there is no DNA. Germline V CDR1 and CDR2: SQVTM, ANQGSEA. This CDR3 has 12 residues. CDR3: CSVEEGVETQYF.

The rearrangement joins TRBV7-2 to TRBJ2-1; TCRdb gives TRBD2 as the D gene, but with no DNA this cannot be confirmed. Looked up from germline, CDR1 is SGHTA and CDR2 is FQGNSA. The CDR3 has 16 residues. CDR3 loop: CASSRTSGWSYNEQFF. The complete variable domain, with remaining parts taken from reference TRBV7-2 and TRBJ2-1, reads GAGVSQSPSNKVTEKGKDVELRCDPISGHTALYWYRQSLGQGLEFLIYFQGNSAPDKSGLPSDRFSAERTGGSVSTLTIQRTQQEDSAVYLCASSRTSGWSYNEQFFGPGTRLTVL.

J is TRBJ2-1 and V is TRBV24-1; lacking DNA, the TRBD2 call made by TCRdb goes unchecked. The CDR3 spans 19 residues. Germline assignment: CDR1 KGHDR and CDR2 SFDVKD. The CDR3 sequence is CATSDFKTRTSGTYNEQFF.

The genes are TRBV28 and TRBJ1-5. CDR3 size: 21 residues. Germline CDR1 is MDHEN and CDR2 is SYDVKM. The CDR3 spells CASSTPPLGEAGYWSNQPQHF.

The gene calls are TRBV20-1 and TRBJ1-3. CDR1 and CDR2 (germline): DFQATT, SNEGSKA (reference sequence). This CDR3 region has 12 residues. This CDR3 is CSASTAGNTIYF.

The CDR3 sequence: CSVEDPGTGYGYTF. The chain employs TRBV29-1 and TRBJ1-2; TCRdb outputs TRBD1, but without DNA this stays unchecked. CDR3 size: 14 residues. Germline loops: CDR1 SQVTM, CDR2 ANQGSEA.

The chain couples TRBV28 to TRBJ2-5; TCRdb selects TRBD2, and the lack of DNA leaves this call unchecked. The CDR3 length is 14 residues. Germline CDR1 reads MDHEN; CDR2 reads SYDVKM. Here the CDR3 reads CASSLRGVRETQYF.

The chain is built from TRBV23-1 and TRBJ2-5. TRBV23-1 is assigned to the ORF class and has an uncertain function. CDR3 length equals 14 residues. The CDR3 spells CASSSRRVQETQYF.

V is TRBV5-4 and J is TRBJ1-2. Germline V gives CDR1 SGHNT, CDR2 YYREEE (reference sequence). This CDR3 region has 14 residues. The CDR3 is CASSLDLGSAGYTF.

This chain uses TRBV12-3 or TRBV12-4 with TRBJ1-3. This CDR3 contains 15 residues. CDR3 region: CASSPDFYSGNTIYF.

The chain couples TRBV5-4 to TRBJ2-7; TCRdb gives TRBD1 as the D gene, but with no DNA this cannot be confirmed. This CDR3 spans 14 amino acids. CDR1 and CDR2 from the germline V gene are SGHNT and YYREEE (reference sequence). CDR3 amino acids: CASSFGQGLGGQYF.

The rearrangement links TRBV12-3 or TRBV12-4 to TRBJ1-5; as DNA is missing, the TRBD1 call by TCRdb cannot be tested. CDR3 size: 13 residues. This CDR3 reads CASSPDSLRPQHF.